Listed below are T cell receptor beta chains from one sample, sequenced in a study of blood T cell repertoires in COVID-19. Profiled with immunoSEQ multiplex PCR; TCRdb holds only in-frame clones, not every one. The sample lists some 120,000 clones, 70% to 90% seen once, with around 2% in the top ten. The specimen sequenced was peripheral blood. These receptors came from a man younger than 40 with acute or convalescent COVID-19. Each CDR3 is given with its conserved first and last residue. Each record gives: D gene, clone size, J gene, V gene, CDR3 protein, CDR3 DNA. D genes are given only for firm matches. Clone size appears in some rows only: once, few, many, or a class for an expanded clone.

D gene: -
clone size: -
J gene: TRBJ1-5
V gene: TRBV2
CDR3 protein: CASSELTENQPQHF
CDR3 DNA: TGTGCCAGCAGTGAGTTGACAGAGAATCAGCCCCAGCATTTT

D gene: -
clone size: -
J gene: TRBJ2-2
V gene: TRBV6-5
CDR3 protein: CASSRGTGELFF
CDR3 DNA: TGTGCCAGCAGTCGGGGGACCGGGGAGCTGTTTTTT

D gene: -
clone size: once
J gene: TRBJ2-5
V gene: TRBV5-4
CDR3 protein: CASSLGSDSQETQYF
CDR3 DNA: TGTGCCAGCAGCTTGGGATCGGACTCCCAAGAGACCCAGTACTTC

D gene: TRBD2
clone size: -
J gene: TRBJ2-7
V gene: TRBV3-1/TRBV3-2
CDR3 protein: CASSPRLAGNYEQYF
CDR3 DNA: TGTGCCAGCAGCCCGCGACTAGCGGGGAATTACGAGCAGTACTTC

D gene: TRBD1
clone size: -
J gene: TRBJ1-4
V gene: TRBV5-1
CDR3 protein: CASSAGTGGSNEKLFF
CDR3 DNA: TGCGCCAGCAGCGCCGGCACAGGGGGGTCTAATGAAAAACTGTTTTTT

D gene: TRBD1
clone size: -
J gene: TRBJ2-3
V gene: TRBV5-1
CDR3 protein: CASRPVTGGSQDTQYF
CDR3 DNA: TGCGCCAGCAGACCCGTGACAGGGGGTTCACAGGATACGCAGTATTTT

D gene: -
clone size: -
J gene: TRBJ2-1
V gene: TRBV4-2
CDR3 protein: CASSQDPGRGTNEQFF
CDR3 DNA: TGTGCCAGCAGCCAAGACCCCGGCAGGGGAACCAATGAGCAGTTCTTC

D gene: -
clone size: -
J gene: TRBJ2-5
V gene: TRBV5-6
CDR3 protein: CASSLAEETQYF
CDR3 DNA: TGTGCCAGCAGCTTGGCAGAAGAGACCCAGTACTTC

D gene: -
clone size: -
J gene: TRBJ1-5
V gene: TRBV29-1
CDR3 protein: CSVGEDGGQPQHF
CDR3 DNA: TGCAGCGTTGGGGAGGATGGGGGTCAGCCCCAGCATTTT

D gene: -
clone size: -
J gene: TRBJ1-4
V gene: TRBV3-1/TRBV3-2
CDR3 protein: CASSQVAGFEKLFF
CDR3 DNA: TGTGCCAGCAGCCAAGTGGCAGGTTTTGAAAAACTGTTTTTT

D gene: TRBD2
clone size: few
J gene: TRBJ2-5
V gene: TRBV5-1
CDR3 protein: CASSLETSGVETQYF
CDR3 DNA: TGCGCCAGCAGCCTAGAGACTAGCGGGGTCGAGACCCAGTACTTC

D gene: -
clone size: -
J gene: TRBJ1-6
V gene: TRBV9
CDR3 protein: CASSAQEGINNSPLHF
CDR3 DNA: TGTGCCAGCAGCGCCCAGGAGGGAATAAACAATTCACCCCTCCACTTT

D gene: -
clone size: -
J gene: TRBJ2-1
V gene: TRBV30
CDR3 protein: CAWNHRKDNEQFF
CDR3 DNA: TGTGCCTGGAATCACAGGAAAGACAATGAGCAGTTCTTC

D gene: TRBD1
clone size: -
J gene: TRBJ1-6
V gene: TRBV19
CDR3 protein: CASSIGQGRNSPLHF
CDR3 DNA: TGTGCCAGTAGTATAGGACAGGGAAGGAATTCACCCCTCCACTTT

D gene: -
clone size: -
J gene: TRBJ1-1
V gene: TRBV5-1
CDR3 protein: CASSLASTENTEAFF
CDR3 DNA: TGCGCCAGCAGCTTGGCATCTACCGAGAACACTGAAGCTTTCTTT

D gene: TRBD1
clone size: -
J gene: TRBJ1-2
V gene: TRBV5-1
CDR3 protein: CASSWDRGYGYTF
CDR3 DNA: TGCGCCAGCAGCTGGGACAGGGGTTATGGCTACACCTTC

D gene: -
clone size: -
J gene: TRBJ1-1
V gene: TRBV4-3
CDR3 protein: CASSQDLSGEAFF
CDR3 DNA: TGCGCCAGCAGCCAAGATCTTTCGGGTGAAGCTTTCTTT

D gene: TRBD1
clone size: -
J gene: TRBJ1-5
V gene: TRBV2
CDR3 protein: CASSEGTGFNQPQHF
CDR3 DNA: TGTGCCAGCAGTGAAGGGACAGGGTTTAATCAGCCCCAGCATTTT

D gene: TRBD2
clone size: -
J gene: TRBJ2-3
V gene: TRBV6-4
CDR3 protein: CASSETGTSPTDTQYF
CDR3 DNA: TGTGCCAGCAGTGAGACCGGGACTAGCCCCACAGATACGCAGTATTTT

D gene: -
clone size: -
J gene: TRBJ2-3
V gene: TRBV6-5
CDR3 protein: CASRGDFTDTQYF
CDR3 DNA: TGTGCCAGCAGGGGAGATTTCACAGATACGCAGTATTTT

D gene: TRBD2
clone size: -
J gene: TRBJ2-5
V gene: TRBV4-2
CDR3 protein: CASSQGRLAVQETQYF
CDR3 DNA: TGTGCCAGCAGCCAAGGAAGACTAGCGGTTCAAGAGACCCAGTACTTC

D gene: TRBD2
clone size: -
J gene: TRBJ2-1
V gene: TRBV19
CDR3 protein: CASSTGLAGGRDEQFF
CDR3 DNA: TGTGCCAGTAGTACGGGACTAGCGGGAGGGAGAGATGAGCAGTTCTTC

D gene: -
clone size: -
J gene: TRBJ1-3
V gene: TRBV7-9
CDR3 protein: CASSPIGANTIYF
CDR3 DNA: TGTGCCAGCAGCCCGATAGGGGCGAACACCATATATTTT

D gene: TRBD1
clone size: -
J gene: TRBJ2-3
V gene: TRBV7-3
CDR3 protein: CASSVTGYTDTQYF
CDR3 DNA: TGTGCCAGCAGCGTGACAGGGTACACAGATACGCAGTATTTT

D gene: -
clone size: -
J gene: TRBJ2-5
V gene: TRBV9
CDR3 protein: CASSVDRGATETQYF
CDR3 DNA: TGTGCCAGCAGCGTAGATCGGGGGGCCACAGAGACCCAGTACTTC

D gene: -
clone size: -
J gene: TRBJ1-5
V gene: TRBV4-1
CDR3 protein: CASSQGLDQPQHF
CDR3 DNA: TGCGCCAGCAGCCAAGGGCTTGATCAGCCCCAGCATTTT

D gene: TRBD1
clone size: once
J gene: TRBJ1-6
V gene: TRBV19
CDR3 protein: CASSQDRVGSPLHF
CDR3 DNA: TGTGCCAGTAGTCAAGACAGGGTGGGTTCACCCCTCCACTTT

D gene: -
clone size: -
J gene: TRBJ1-2
V gene: TRBV7-9
CDR3 protein: CASSLGRVDGYTF
CDR3 DNA: TGTGCCAGCAGCTTAGGCAGGGTTGATGGCTACACCTTC

D gene: -
clone size: few
J gene: TRBJ1-4
V gene: TRBV2
CDR3 protein: CASSFRIANEKLFF
CDR3 DNA: TGTGCCAGCAGTTTCAGGATAGCTAATGAAAAACTGTTTTTT

D gene: TRBD1
clone size: few
J gene: TRBJ1-1
V gene: TRBV19
CDR3 protein: CASSGRQGNTEAFF
CDR3 DNA: TGTGCCAGTAGTGGGCGACAGGGCAACACTGAAGCTTTCTTT

D gene: -
clone size: -
J gene: TRBJ1-2
V gene: TRBV6-2/TRBV6-3
CDR3 protein: CASSPPTVYYGYTF
CDR3 DNA: TGTGCCAGCAGCCCACCGACAGTCTACTATGGCTACACCTTC

D gene: -
clone size: -
J gene: TRBJ2-3
V gene: TRBV30
CDR3 protein: CAWSRPDTQYF
CDR3 DNA: TGTGCCTGGAGTCGTCCGGATACGCAGTATTTT

D gene: TRBD1
clone size: medium-sized
J gene: TRBJ1-2
V gene: TRBV5-4
CDR3 protein: CASSFSTGGSDGYTF
CDR3 DNA: TGTGCCAGCAGCTTCTCTACAGGGGGAAGCGATGGCTACACCTTC

D gene: TRBD1
clone size: -
J gene: TRBJ1-1
V gene: TRBV4-3
CDR3 protein: CASSHRTLGTGEKAFF
CDR3 DNA: TGCGCCAGCAGCCACCGAACACTCGGGACAGGGGAAAAAGCTTTCTTT

D gene: TRBD2
clone size: -
J gene: TRBJ2-5
V gene: TRBV4-3
CDR3 protein: CASSRTSGGPGAQYF
CDR3 DNA: TGCGCCAGCAGCCGGACTAGCGGGGGCCCAGGGGCCCAGTACTTC

D gene: -
clone size: -
J gene: TRBJ2-3
V gene: TRBV5-1
CDR3 protein: CASSFIDTQYF
CDR3 DNA: TGCGCCAGCAGCTTTATAGATACGCAGTATTTT

D gene: -
clone size: -
J gene: TRBJ1-2
V gene: TRBV29-1
CDR3 protein: CSVPRPGSNRRGYTF
CDR3 DNA: TGCAGCGTCCCTCGGCCCGGGTCGAATAGACGTGGCTACACCTTC

D gene: -
clone size: few
J gene: TRBJ1-5
V gene: TRBV19
CDR3 protein: CASSIPTGSNQPQHF
CDR3 DNA: TGTGCCAGTAGTATACCCACAGGAAGCAATCAGCCCCAGCATTTT

D gene: TRBD2
clone size: few
J gene: TRBJ2-5
V gene: TRBV7-2
CDR3 protein: CASSPRGTSGETQYF
CDR3 DNA: TGTGCCAGCAGCCCGAGGGGGACTAGCGGGGAGACCCAGTACTTC

D gene: -
clone size: -
J gene: TRBJ1-2
V gene: TRBV2
CDR3 protein: CASSEEGGGYGYTF
CDR3 DNA: TGTGCCAGCAGTGAAGAAGGGGGTGGCTATGGCTACACCTTC